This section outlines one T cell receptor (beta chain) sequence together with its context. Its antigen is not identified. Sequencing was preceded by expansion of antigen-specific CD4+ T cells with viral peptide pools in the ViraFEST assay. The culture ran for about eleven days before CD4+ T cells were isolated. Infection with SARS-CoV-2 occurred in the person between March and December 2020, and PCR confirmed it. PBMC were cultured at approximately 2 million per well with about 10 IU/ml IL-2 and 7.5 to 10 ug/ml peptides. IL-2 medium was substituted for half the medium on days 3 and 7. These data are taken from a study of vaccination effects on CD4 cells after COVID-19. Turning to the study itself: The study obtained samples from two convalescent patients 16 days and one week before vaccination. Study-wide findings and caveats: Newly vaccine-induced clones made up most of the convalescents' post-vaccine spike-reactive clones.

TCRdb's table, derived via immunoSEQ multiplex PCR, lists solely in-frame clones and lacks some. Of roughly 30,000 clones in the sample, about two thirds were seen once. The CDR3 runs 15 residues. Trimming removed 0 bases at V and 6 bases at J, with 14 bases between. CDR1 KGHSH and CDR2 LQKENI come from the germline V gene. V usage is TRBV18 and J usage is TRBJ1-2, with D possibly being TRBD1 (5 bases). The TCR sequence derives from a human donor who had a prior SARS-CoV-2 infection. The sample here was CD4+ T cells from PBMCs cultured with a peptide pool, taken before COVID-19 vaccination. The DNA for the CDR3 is TGTGCCAGCTCACCACCTATTCAGGGTTCCCATGGCTACACCTTC. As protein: CASSPPIQGSHGYTF.